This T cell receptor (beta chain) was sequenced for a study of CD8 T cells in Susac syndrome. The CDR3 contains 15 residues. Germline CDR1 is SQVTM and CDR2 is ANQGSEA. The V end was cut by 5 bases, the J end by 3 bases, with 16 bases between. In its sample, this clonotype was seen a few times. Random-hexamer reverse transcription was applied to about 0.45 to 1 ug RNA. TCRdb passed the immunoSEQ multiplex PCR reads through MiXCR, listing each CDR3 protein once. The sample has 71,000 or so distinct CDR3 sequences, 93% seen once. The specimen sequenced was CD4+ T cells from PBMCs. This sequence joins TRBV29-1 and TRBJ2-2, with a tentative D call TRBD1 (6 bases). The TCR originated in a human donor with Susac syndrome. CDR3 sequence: CSVKGVRGHTGELFF. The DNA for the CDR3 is TGCAGCGTTAAGGGGGTGAGGGGACACACCGGGGAGCTGTTTTTT.